This T cell receptor beta chain is from a study of blood T cell repertoires in COVID-19. Concerning this clone: Compared with germline, one end of the junction differs, possibly owing to a read error.

Original handling: The assay estimated nucleated cells by amplifying reference gene primers. Assay used: immunoSEQ multiplex PCR; TCRdb lists only in-frame clones, some missing. The V and J calls and the clone size are those of that table, but D and trimming were determined from the DNA. The profile covers about 93,000 clones, with 90% appearing a single time and approximately 1.6% taken by the ten largest. Germline V gives CDR1 DFQATT, CDR2 SNEGSKA (reference sequence). CDR3 length: 11 amino acids. The J gene is TRBJ1-3, the V gene TRBV20-1, with D hard to call. The origin of this receptor is a human donor with active COVID-19. The donor label of this sample is uncertain. The specimen was peripheral blood. The CDR3 region is CSAQTGLGAAF. The CDR3 bases are TGCAGTGCCCAAACGGGGTTAGGCGCCGCATTT.